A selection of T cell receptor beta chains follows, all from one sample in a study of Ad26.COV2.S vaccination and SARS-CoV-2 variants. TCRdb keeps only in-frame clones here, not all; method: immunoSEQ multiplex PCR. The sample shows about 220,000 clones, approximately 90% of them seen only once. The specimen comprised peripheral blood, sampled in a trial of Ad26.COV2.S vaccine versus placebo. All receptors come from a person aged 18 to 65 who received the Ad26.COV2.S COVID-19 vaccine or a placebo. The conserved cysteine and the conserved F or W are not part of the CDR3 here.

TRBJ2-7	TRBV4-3	ASSQDTSGPPYEQY
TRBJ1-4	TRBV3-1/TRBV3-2	ASSFLGANEKLF
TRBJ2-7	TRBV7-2	ASSPSDSYEQY
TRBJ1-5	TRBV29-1	SVLGVGVGSNQPQH
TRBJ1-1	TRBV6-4	ASRETGKNTEAF
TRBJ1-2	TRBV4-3	ASSQGIRNSNYGYT
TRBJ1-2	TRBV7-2	ASSPWGFNGYT
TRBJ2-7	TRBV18	ASSGSYEQY
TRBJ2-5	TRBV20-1	SASRGTSGWEETQY
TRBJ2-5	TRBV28	ASSFRASGSETQY
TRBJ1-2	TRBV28	ASSFSGYGYT
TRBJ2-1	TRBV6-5	ASSPLWDRANEQF
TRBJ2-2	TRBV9	ASSVAFTGELF
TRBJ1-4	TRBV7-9	ASRRTAEKLF
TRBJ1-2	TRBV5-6	ASSLEEGGPQASPYGYT
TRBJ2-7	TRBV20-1	SARTRYEQY
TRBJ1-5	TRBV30	AWSNPWTGGNQPQH
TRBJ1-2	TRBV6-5	ASRGGIGYGYT
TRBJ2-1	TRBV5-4	ASTFPRDTAYNEQF
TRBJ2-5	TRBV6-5	ASRLDGIQETQY
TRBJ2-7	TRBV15	ATSRDPALAGVAYEQY
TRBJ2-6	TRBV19	ASSKMSGANVLT
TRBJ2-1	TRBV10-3	AISGGGPKNEQF
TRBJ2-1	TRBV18	ASSPGSGVGNEQF
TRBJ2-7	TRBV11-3	ASSLGGGSSYEQY
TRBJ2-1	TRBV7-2	ASSLFSGGAYNEQF
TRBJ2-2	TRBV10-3	ATNKAGELF
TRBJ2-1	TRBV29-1	SVRLAGGYEQF
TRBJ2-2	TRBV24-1	ATSPAFGGANTGELF
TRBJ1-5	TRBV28	ASSLDRGNQPQH
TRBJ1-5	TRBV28	ASKWSLGGSNQPQH
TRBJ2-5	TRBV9	ASSPPGTSGGETQY
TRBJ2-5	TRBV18	ASSPGIQETQY
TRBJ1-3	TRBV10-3	ATGTNSGNTIY
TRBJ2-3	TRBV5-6	ASSGLRGGPSGDTQY
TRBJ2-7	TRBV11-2	ASSLGSGRAESYEQY
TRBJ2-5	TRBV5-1	ASSLIGGSQETQY
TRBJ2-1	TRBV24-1	ATSDSSRSIGDNEQF
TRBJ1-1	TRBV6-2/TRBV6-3	ASSLGTEAF
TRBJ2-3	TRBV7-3	ASSHGTRTDTQY
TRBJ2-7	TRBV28	ASNAPGGGQTYEQY
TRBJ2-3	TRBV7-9	ASSLLGPRSTDTQY
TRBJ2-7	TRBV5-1	ASSLGMGANHEQY
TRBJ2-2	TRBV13	ASTITPSAGELF
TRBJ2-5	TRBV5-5	ASSSGGLETQY
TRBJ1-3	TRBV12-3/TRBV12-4	ASAGNGNTIY
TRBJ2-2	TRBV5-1	ASSGRNTGELF
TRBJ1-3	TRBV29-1	SVKLLPSGNTIY
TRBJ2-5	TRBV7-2	ASSPLGTQY
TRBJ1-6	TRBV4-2	ASSQRSGTDTNSPLH